This is a list of T cell receptor beta chains from one sample in a study of T cells after posttransplantation cyclophosphamide. Clones were sequenced by immunoSEQ multiplex PCR, and TCRdb holds only the in-frame ones, with some missing. This sample has about 5,400 clones, with around 93% found just once. The sequenced sample consisted of CD4+ T cells sorted from bone marrow. All receptors derive from a woman aged 55-75 years in good health, CMV-negative, and a related stem cell transplant donor. CDR3s leave out the opening cysteine and the closing phenylalanine or tryptophan. A D gene is named only where the DNA matches it firmly.

V gene,CDR3 length,J gene,D gene,CDR3 protein
TRBV25-1,11,TRBJ2-1,TRBD2,ASSDLAGSEQF
TRBV30,11,TRBJ1-6,.,AWSVQGVSPLH
TRBV2,14,TRBJ2-4,TRBD2,ASSRLAEKAKNIQY
TRBV23-1,16,TRBJ1-5,.,ASSQSGASLYSNQPQH
TRBV11-2,13,TRBJ2-1,.,ASRSEDLGVHEQF
TRBV5-4,12,TRBJ1-2,TRBD1,ASSPQGASYGYT
TRBV7-3,11,TRBJ1-1,.,ASSFRENTEAF
TRBV2,11,TRBJ2-2,.,ASTRENTGELF
TRBV9,13,TRBJ2-6,.,ASSPGYLGANVLT
TRBV5-1,13,TRBJ2-7,TRBD1,ASSFTGQGQYEQY
TRBV4-2,13,TRBJ1-6,.,ASSQDNTGNSPLH
TRBV5-1,11,TRBJ1-2,TRBD1,ASSFGTVGGYT
TRBV19,12,TRBJ2-1,.,ASKADRRYNEQF
TRBV11-2,13,TRBJ1-4,TRBD1,ASRNPGQGGEKLF
TRBV4-3,12,TRBJ2-2,.,ASSQDWETGELF
TRBV13,12,TRBJ1-4,.,ASSIKTTNEKLF
TRBV29-1,12,TRBJ2-7,TRBD2,SATKRGIHYEQY
TRBV5-4,13,TRBJ2-1,.,ASQADPGAYNEQF
TRBV6-6,11,TRBJ1-2,.,ASRSQKTYGYT
TRBV5-1,13,TRBJ2-1,.,ASSLGQSSYNEQF
TRBV4-3,15,TRBJ2-3,TRBD2,ASSQGGSSGSTDTQY
TRBV9,14,TRBJ1-1,TRBD1,ASSIFDRGANTEAF
TRBV7-2,10,TRBJ2-7,.,ASSLQAYEQY